This is a list of T cell receptor beta chains from one sample in a study of T-cell reconstitution after alpha-beta-depleted transplantation in children. A single record per CDR3 protein comes from TCRdb applying MiXCR to the PCR reads. Of 700,000 to 950,000 distinct CDR3 sequences listed, approximately 15% are singletons. The sequencing used PBMCs, mostly from graft donor cells, collected 360 days after TCRalphabeta/CD19-depleted stem cell transplant. The receptors originated from a male patient under 18 who had a stem cell transplant for acute lymphoblastic leukemia, so the T cells may come from the graft donor. Each CDR3 is given with its conserved first and last residue. A D gene is named only where the DNA matches it firmly. Clone size appears in some rows only: once, few, many, or a class for an expanded clone.

V gene	D gene	clone size	J gene	CDR3 DNA	CDR3 protein
TRBV5-1	TRBD2	NA	TRBJ2-1	TGCGCCAGCAGCTTGGAAGGGCTAGCGGGAGGGGCCGCCTACAATGAGCAGTTCTTC	CASSLEGLAGGAAYNEQFF
TRBV11-3	NA	once	TRBJ2-3	TGTGCCAGCAGCTTGTGGGGGGCAGGAACAGATACGCAGTATTTT	CASSLWGAGTDTQYF
TRBV7-2	TRBD1	NA	TRBJ1-5	TGTGCCAGCAGCCCCAGACAGGGTAAGAGTCAGCCCCAGCATTTT	CASSPRQGKSQPQHF
TRBV11-1	NA	NA	TRBJ2-1	TGTGCCAGCAGCTTAGCGTATCTTAGCCGACAGGAAACAGGTGGCAATGAGCAGTTCTTC	CASSLAYLSRQETGGNEQFF
TRBV29-1	TRBD1	few	TRBJ2-7	TGCAGCGTTGAATTTCGACAGGGCTACGAGCAGTACTTC	CSVEFRQGYEQYF
TRBV18	NA	NA	TRBJ1-3	TGTGCCAGCTCACCAACATTCTCCTCTGGAAACACCATATATTTT	CASSPTFSSGNTIYF
TRBV11-3	TRBD2	NA	TRBJ2-1	TGTGCCAGCAGCTTCAGCGGGAGGCCTCACAATGAGCAGTTCTTC	CASSFSGRPHNEQFF
TRBV7-9	TRBD1	few	TRBJ2-7	TGTGCCAGCAGCACGACAGGGAACTCCTACGAGCAGTACTTC	CASSTTGNSYEQYF
TRBV7-9	NA	few	TRBJ1-5	TGTGCCAGCTCGGGGGAGAATAGCAATCAGCCCCAGCATTTT	CASSGENSNQPQHF
TRBV15	TRBD2	NA	TRBJ2-1	TGTGCCACCAGCAGCCCGCGGGAGGGAGTCTACAATGAGCAGTTCTTC	CATSSPREGVYNEQFF
TRBV11-2	TRBD1	few	TRBJ2-4	TGTGCCAGCAGTCCAAGGGGGCTTAGCAAAAACATTCAGTACTTC	CASSPRGLSKNIQYF
TRBV20-1	NA	NA	TRBJ2-7	TGCAGTGCTAGCCCACTAGAATCCTACGAGCAGTACTTC	CSASPLESYEQYF
TRBV5-1	TRBD2	few	TRBJ2-2	TGCGCCAGCAGCTTGACAGAGGGACTAGCCGGGGGTAACACCGGGGAGCTGTTTTTT	CASSLTEGLAGGNTGELFF
TRBV20-1	NA	NA	TRBJ2-7	TGCAGTGCTAGAAAAGTCATAGTCGGGACCTACGAGCAGTACTTC	CSARKVIVGTYEQYF
TRBV5-1	TRBD2	many	TRBJ2-1	TGCGCCAGCAGCTTCTTGGGTAGCGGGGGCTCCTACAATGAGCAGTTCTTC	CASSFLGSGGSYNEQFF